One and the same sample provided the 12 T cell receptor beta chains below, sequenced in a study of T cell changes during pregnancy in multiple sclerosis. The data were produced by immunoSEQ multiplex PCR, yet TCRdb's version contains in-frame clones alone and is incomplete. The data show more than 9,000 clones, around 89% seen once. The input for sequencing was CD8+ T cells from peripheral blood mononuclear cells, taken in the first trimester of pregnancy. All receptors derive from a female donor in good health, enrolled as a control in a pregnancy study.

The CDR3 reads CASSHRDRAGNTIYF. The CDR3 coding sequence is TGTGCCAGCAGCCATCGGGACAGGGCTGGAAACACCATATATTTT. The V and J genes are TRBV7-9 and TRBJ1-3, with TRBD1 matching 9 bases. This CDR3 is built from 15 residues. V shed 5 bases, J shed 2 bases, and the junction held 4 bases outside the gene matches. The germline V gene has CDR1 SEHNR and CDR2 FQNEAQ (reference sequence). The entire variable domain, with the rest obtained from reference TRBV7-9 and TRBJ1-3, is as follows: DTGVSQNPRHKITKRGQNVTFRCDPISEHNRLYWYRQTLGQGPEFLTYFQNEAQLEKSRLLSDRFSAERPKGSFSTLEIQRTEQGDSAMYLCASSHRDRAGNTIYFGEGSWLTVV.

The chain recombines TRBV19 with TRBJ2-7, with 7 bases identical to TRBD1. V was pared by 3 bases and J by 0 bases, with 2 bases of the junction left unmatched. The length of the CDR3 is 14 residues. CDR1 LNHDA and CDR2 SQIVND come from the germline V gene (reference sequence). The CDR3 sequence: CASSIGDSSYEQYF. DNA of the CDR3: TGTGCCAGTAGTATTGGGGACAGCTCCTACGAGCAGTACTTC.

The chain joins TRBV10-3 to TRBJ1-2, with D possibly TRBD1 on 5 matching bases. The CDR3 covers 16 residues. V lost 10 bases, J lost 4 bases, and 25 bases lay in between. Germline V gene data show CDR1 as ENHRY and CDR2 as SYGVKD. The CDR3 protein is CATSLDRPGDGYGYTF. DNA of the CDR3: TGTGCCACCAGCCTCGACCGCCCGGGGGACGGCTATGGCTACACCTTC.

This clone was picked up one time. This rearrangement joins TRBV5-1 to TRBJ1-1; D might be TRBD1 (6 bases). This CDR3 region has 17 residues. The V gene lost 1 base and the J gene lost 1 base, with 17 bases spanning the gap. CDR1 and CDR2 from the germline V gene are SGHRS and YFSETQ. The CDR3 bases are TGCGCCAGCAGCTTGCTGGGGACAACGGGAACGAACACTGAAGCTTTCTTT. Its translation is CASSLLGTTGTNTEAFF.

This chain links TRBV4-3 with TRBJ2-1; 13 nucleotides match TRBD2. Germline V gene data show CDR1 as LGHNA and CDR2 as YSLEER. The V gene end was trimmed by 2 bases and the J gene end by 10 bases; junction bases not matched to a gene: 8. The CDR3 has 16 residues. CDR3 sequence: CASSQSSRLAGGEQFF. The DNA of the CDR3 is TGCGCCAGCAGCCAATCCAGCAGACTAGCGGGGGGCGAGCAGTTCTTC.

This clone was recorded only once. This chain uses TRBV6-4 with TRBJ2-2, with D perhaps TRBD2 (6 bases). The CDR3 is 14 residues long. Germline CDR1 MRHNA, CDR2 SNTAGT. Trimming cost V 2 bases and J 7 bases, with 11 bases left between them. CDR3 sequence reads: CASSDLPGGGELFF. The CDR3 coding sequence is TGTGCCAGCAGTGACCTCCCCGGGGGCGGGGAGCTGTTTTTT.

The J gene is TRBJ2-2, the V gene TRBV5-4; D possibly corresponds to TRBD2 (6 bases). The CDR3 loop spans 12 amino acids. Looked up from germline, CDR1 is SGHNT and CDR2 is YYREEE (reference sequence). This chain's CDR3 is CVSWGDTGELFF. DNA for the CDR3: TGTGTCAGTTGGGGGGACACCGGGGAGCTGTTTTTT.

V usage is TRBV5-4 and J usage is TRBJ1-6, with TRBD1 identical over 11 bases. The junction had 15 bases not matched to a gene; V was cut back by 5 bases and J by 11 bases. Germline loops: CDR1 SGHNT, CDR2 YYREEE (reference sequence). This CDR3 has 17 amino acids. Here the CDR3 reads CASRAGVGQGAKAPLHF. For the CDR3, the DNA is TGTGCCAGCAGGGCGGGGGTTGGACAGGGGGCGAAAGCACCCCTCCACTTT. Looking up the rest from reference TRBV5-4 and TRBJ1-6 gives the full variable domain: ETGVTQSPTHLIKTRGQQVTLRCSSQSGHNTVSWYQQALGQGPQFIFQYYREEENGRGNFPPRFSGLQFPNYSSELNVNALELDDSALYLCASRAGVGQGAKAPLHFGNGTRLTVT.

The chain links TRBV12-5 to TRBJ2-3; D might be TRBD2 (7 bases). The CDR3 spans 19 residues. V was trimmed by 3 bases and J by 0 bases, leaving 22 bases between them. In germline, CDR1 is LGHNT, CDR2 FRNRAP. DNA for the CDR3: TGTGCTAGTGGTTTACAAAGGGGGGGCGTATCCCCTAGCACAGATACGCAGTATTTT. Its translation is CASGLQRGGVSPSTDTQYF.

As for this clone: Here the CDR3 omits its conserved ending phenylalanine or tryptophan, so a read error is the likely source. This rearrangement joins TRBV5-6 to TRBJ2-7; the match to TRBD1 covers 10 bases. V dropped 5 bases and J dropped 6; count of bases not matched to a gene: 8. The CDR3 is made up of 14 amino acids. Looked up from germline, CDR1 is SGHDT and CDR2 is YYEEEE. Here the CDR3 reads CASSSGTGDFEQYS. In DNA, the CDR3 is TGTGCCAGCAGTTCCGGGACAGGGGACTTCGAGCAGTACTCC.

V and J are TRBV9 and TRBJ1-2; TRBD1 matches at 8 bases. The CDR3 spans 15 residues. V lost 4 bases to trimming and J lost 4 bases; unmatched junction nucleotides: 9. Germline CDR1 is SGDLS and CDR2 is YYNGEE. The CDR3 sequence is CASSPWDRTPYGYTF. In DNA form, the CDR3 reads TGTGCCAGCAGCCCTTGGGACAGGACGCCCTATGGCTACACCTTC.

The chain has TRBV7-3 and TRBJ2-1, with 11 bases fitting TRBD2. Per the germline V gene, CDR1 is SGHTA and CDR2 is FQGTGA. With V trimmed by 2 bases and J by 0 bases, 0 bases remained unmatched. This CDR3 is 16 amino acids long. CDR3 coding DNA: TGTGCCAGCAGCTTAGGACTAGCGGGCTCCTACAATGAGCAGTTCTTC. Protein sequence: CASSLGLAGSYNEQFF.